This TCR beta chain was identified in a study of blood T cell repertoires in COVID-19. Study details: T cells, B-cell-depleted T cells, or PBMCs supplied cDNA or gDNA.

Participants were aged about 18 to 100 years from about two dozen US areas. Assignment of participants to cohorts was predicated upon participant-reported clinical history. The study counted Cohort 3 donors as recovered given two negative PCRs, clearance, or symptom resolution. The table lists this clone with a count of one. Assay used: immunoSEQ multiplex PCR; TCRdb lists only in-frame clones, some missing. The sample includes around 360,000 clones, roughly nine tenths of them seen just once. The specimen was PBMCs or T cells enriched from blood (not recorded which). The sequence was collected from a woman aged 25 to 45 who had recovered from COVID-19.

The DNA for the CDR3 is TGTGCCAGCAGCCCGGGACTAGCGGGAGGTGATAGCACAGATACGCAGTATTTT. This gives the protein CASSPGLAGGDSTDTQYF. The chain uses TRBV5-8 and TRBJ2-3, with 15 bases that match TRBD2. Trimming took 4 bases from V and 0 from J; bases not matched to a gene: 6. The germline gives CDR1 SGHTS, CDR2 YDEGEE. The CDR3 contains 18 residues.